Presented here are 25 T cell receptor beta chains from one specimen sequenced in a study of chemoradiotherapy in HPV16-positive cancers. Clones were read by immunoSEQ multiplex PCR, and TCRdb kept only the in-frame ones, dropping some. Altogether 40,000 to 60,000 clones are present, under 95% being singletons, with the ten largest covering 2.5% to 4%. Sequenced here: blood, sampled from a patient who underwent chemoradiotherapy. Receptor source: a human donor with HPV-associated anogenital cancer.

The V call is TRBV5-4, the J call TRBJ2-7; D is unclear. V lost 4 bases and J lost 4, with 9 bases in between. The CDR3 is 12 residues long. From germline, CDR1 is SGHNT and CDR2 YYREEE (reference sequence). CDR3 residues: CASSETGYEQYF. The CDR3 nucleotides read TGTGCCAGCAGCGAAACTGGTTACGAGCAGTACTTC.

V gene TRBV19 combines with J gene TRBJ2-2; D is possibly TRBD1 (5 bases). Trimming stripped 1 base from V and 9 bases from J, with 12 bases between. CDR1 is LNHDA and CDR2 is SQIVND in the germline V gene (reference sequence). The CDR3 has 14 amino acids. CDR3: CASSIGTTLRELFF. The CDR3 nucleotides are TGTGCCAGTAGTATAGGGACAACACTCCGGGAGCTGTTTTTT.

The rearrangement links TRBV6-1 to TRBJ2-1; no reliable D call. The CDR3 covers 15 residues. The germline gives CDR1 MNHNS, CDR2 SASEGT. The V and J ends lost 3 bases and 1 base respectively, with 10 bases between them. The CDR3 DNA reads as TGTGCCAGCAGTGAGGATCCGGGTTCCTACAATGAGCAGTTCTTC. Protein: CASSEDPGSYNEQFF.

CDR3 sequence (DNA): TGCGCCAGCAGCCCGGCAGACAGTTACGAGCAGTACTTC. Its translation: CASSPADSYEQYF. The chain is built from TRBV5-1 and TRBJ2-5; perhaps TRBD1 as D (5 bases). TRBJ2-7 matches the DNA end more closely, so the J call is doubtful. The germline CDR1 and CDR2 sequences are SGHRS and YFSETQ. The CDR3 length is 13 residues.

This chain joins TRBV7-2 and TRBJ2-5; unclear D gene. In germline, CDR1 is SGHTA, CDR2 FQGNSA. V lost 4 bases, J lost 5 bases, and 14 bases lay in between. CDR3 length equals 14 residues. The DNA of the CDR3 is TGTGCCAGCAGCTCTGATTGGGGTGGCGAGACCCAGTACTTC. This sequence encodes CASSSDWGGETQYF.

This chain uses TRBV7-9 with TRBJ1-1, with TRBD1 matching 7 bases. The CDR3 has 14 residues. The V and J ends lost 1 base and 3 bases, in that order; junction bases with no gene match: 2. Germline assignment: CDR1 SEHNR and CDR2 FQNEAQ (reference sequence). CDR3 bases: TGTGCCAGCAGCTTAGAGGGACAGTACACTGAAGCTTTCTTT. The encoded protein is CASSLEGQYTEAFF.

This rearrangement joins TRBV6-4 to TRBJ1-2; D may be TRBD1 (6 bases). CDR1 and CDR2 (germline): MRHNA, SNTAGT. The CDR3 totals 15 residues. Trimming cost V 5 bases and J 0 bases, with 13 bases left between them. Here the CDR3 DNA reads TGTGCCAGCAGTAAAGAACAGGGAGCTAACTATGGCTACACCTTC. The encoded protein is CASSKEQGANYGYTF.

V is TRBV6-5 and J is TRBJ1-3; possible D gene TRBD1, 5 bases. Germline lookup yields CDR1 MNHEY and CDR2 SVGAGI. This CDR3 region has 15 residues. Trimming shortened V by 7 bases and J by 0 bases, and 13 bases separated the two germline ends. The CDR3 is CASTKSGTSGNTIYF. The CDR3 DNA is TGTGCCAGCACCAAATCCGGGACCTCTGGAAACACCATATATTTT.

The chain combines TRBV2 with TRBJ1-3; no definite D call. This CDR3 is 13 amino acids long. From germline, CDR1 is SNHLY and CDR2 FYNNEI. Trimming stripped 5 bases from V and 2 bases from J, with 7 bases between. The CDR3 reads CASSKGTGNTIYF. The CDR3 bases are TGTGCCAGCAGTAAGGGAACTGGAAACACCATATATTTT.

The chain's CDR3 is CASSGEQGHTDTQYF. CDR3 coding DNA: TGCGCCAGCAGCGGGGAGCAGGGCCACACAGATACGCAGTATTTT. This chain uses TRBV5-1 with TRBJ2-3; D is perhaps TRBD1 or TRBD2 (5 bases each). V lost 4 bases and J lost 2, with 14 bases in between. The germline V gene encodes CDR1 SGHRS and CDR2 YFSETQ. The CDR3 is 15 residues long. Full variable domain (missing parts from reference TRBV5-1 and TRBJ2-3): KAGVTQTPRYLIKTRGQQVTLSCSPISGHRSVSWYQQTPGQGLQFLFEYFSETQRNKGNFPGRFSGRQFSNSRSEMNVSTLELGDSALYLCASSGEQGHTDTQYFGPGTRLTVL.

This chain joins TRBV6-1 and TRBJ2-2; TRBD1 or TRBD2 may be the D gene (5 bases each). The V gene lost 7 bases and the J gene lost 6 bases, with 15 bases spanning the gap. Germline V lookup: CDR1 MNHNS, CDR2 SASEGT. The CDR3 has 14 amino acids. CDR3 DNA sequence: TGTGCCAGCACCACCGGGACCGAGGCCGGGGAGCTGTTTTTT. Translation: CASTTGTEAGELFF.

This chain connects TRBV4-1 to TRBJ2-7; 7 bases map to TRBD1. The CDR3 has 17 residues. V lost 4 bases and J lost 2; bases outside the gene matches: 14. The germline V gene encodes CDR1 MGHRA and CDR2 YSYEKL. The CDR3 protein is CASSPLPSGDRPYEQYF. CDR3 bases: TGCGCCAGCAGCCCCCTCCCCTCCGGGGACAGACCCTACGAGCAGTACTTC.

In nucleotides, the CDR3 is TGTGCCAGCAGCCCCTTACAGGCAACTAACTATGGCTACACCTTC. It specifies CASSPLQATNYGYTF. The V gene is TRBV5-5, the J gene TRBJ1-2, with a weak D call TRBD1 (5 bases). Trimming cost V 4 bases and J 0 bases, with 13 bases left between them. This CDR3 is built from 15 residues. The germline V gene has CDR1 SGHKS and CDR2 YYEKEE (reference sequence).

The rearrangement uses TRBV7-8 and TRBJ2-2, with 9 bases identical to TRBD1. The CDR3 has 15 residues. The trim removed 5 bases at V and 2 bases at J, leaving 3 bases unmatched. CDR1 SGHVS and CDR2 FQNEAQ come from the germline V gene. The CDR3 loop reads CASSRDRENTGELFF. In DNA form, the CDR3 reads TGTGCCAGCAGCCGGGACAGGGAAAACACCGGGGAGCTGTTTTTT.

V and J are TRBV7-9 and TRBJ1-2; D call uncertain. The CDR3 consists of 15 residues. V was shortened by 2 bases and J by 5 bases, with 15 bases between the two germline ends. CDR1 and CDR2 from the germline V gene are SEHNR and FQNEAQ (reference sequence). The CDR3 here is CASSLLPGPGYGYTF. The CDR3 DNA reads TGTGCCAGCAGCTTACTACCGGGTCCGGGGTATGGCTACACCTTC. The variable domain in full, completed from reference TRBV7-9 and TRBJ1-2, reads DTGVSQNPRHKITKRGQNVTFRCDPISEHNRLYWYRQTLGQGPEFLTYFQNEAQLEKSRLLSDRFSAERPKGSFSTLEIQRTEQGDSAMYLCASSLLPGPGYGYTFGSGTRLTVV.

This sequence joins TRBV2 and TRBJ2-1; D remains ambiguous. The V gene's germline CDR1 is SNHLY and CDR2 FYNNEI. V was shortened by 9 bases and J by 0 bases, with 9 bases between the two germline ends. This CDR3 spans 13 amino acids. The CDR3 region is CASKPGSYNEQFF. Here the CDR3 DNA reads TGTGCCAGTAAGCCGGGCTCCTACAATGAGCAGTTCTTC.

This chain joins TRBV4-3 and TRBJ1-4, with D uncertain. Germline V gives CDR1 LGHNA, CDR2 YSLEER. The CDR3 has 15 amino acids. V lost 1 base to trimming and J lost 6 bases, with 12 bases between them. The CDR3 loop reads CASSQGGLRDEKLFF. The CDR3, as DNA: TGCGCCAGCAGCCAAGGCGGCCTACGGGATGAAAAACTGTTTTTT.

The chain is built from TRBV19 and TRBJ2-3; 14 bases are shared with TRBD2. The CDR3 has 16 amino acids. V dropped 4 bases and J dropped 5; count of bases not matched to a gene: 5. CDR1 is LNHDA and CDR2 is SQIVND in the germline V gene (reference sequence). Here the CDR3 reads CASSSGTSGGRDTQYF. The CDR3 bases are TGTGCCAGTAGTAGCGGGACTAGCGGGGGTAGAGATACGCAGTATTTT.

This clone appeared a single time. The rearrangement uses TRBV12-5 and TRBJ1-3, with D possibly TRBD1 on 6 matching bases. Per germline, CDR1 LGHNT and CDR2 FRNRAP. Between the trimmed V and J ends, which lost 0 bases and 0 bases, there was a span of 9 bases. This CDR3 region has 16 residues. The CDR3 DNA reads TGTGCTAGTGGTTTGGTAAAAGGGGGCTCTGGAAACACCATATATTTT. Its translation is CASGLVKGGSGNTIYF.

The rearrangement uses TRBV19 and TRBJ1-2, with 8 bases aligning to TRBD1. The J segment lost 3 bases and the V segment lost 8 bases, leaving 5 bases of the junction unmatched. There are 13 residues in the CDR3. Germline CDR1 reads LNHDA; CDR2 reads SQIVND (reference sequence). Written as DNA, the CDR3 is TGTGCCAGTCGTCCGGACAGGGACTATGGCTACACCTTC. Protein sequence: CASRPDRDYGYTF.

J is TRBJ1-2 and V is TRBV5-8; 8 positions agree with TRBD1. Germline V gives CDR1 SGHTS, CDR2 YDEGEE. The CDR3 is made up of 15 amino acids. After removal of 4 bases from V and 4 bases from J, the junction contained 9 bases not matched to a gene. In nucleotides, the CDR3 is TGTGCCAGCAGCAACGGGACAGGACGCACCTATGGCTACACCTTC. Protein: CASSNGTGRTYGYTF. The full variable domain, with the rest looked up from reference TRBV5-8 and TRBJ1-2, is EAGVTQSPTHLIKTRGQQATLRCSPISGHTSVYWYQQALGLGLQFLLWYDEGEERNRGNFPPRFSGRQFPNYSSELNVNALELEDSALYLCASSNGTGRTYGYTFGSGTRLTVV.

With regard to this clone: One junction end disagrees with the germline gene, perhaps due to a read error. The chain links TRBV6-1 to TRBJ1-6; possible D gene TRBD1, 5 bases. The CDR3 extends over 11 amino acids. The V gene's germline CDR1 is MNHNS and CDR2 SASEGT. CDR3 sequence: CASSEEGPFHF. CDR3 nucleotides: TGTGCCAGCAGTGAAGAGGGACCCTTCCACTTT.

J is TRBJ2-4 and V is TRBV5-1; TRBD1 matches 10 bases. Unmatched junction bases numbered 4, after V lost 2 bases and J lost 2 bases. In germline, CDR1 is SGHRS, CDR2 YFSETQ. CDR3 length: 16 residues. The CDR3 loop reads CASSFGQGVPKNIQYF. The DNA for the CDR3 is TGCGCCAGCAGCTTCGGACAGGGGGTACCCAAAAACATTCAGTACTTC. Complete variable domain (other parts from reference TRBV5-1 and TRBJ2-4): KAGVTQTPRYLIKTRGQQVTLSCSPISGHRSVSWYQQTPGQGLQFLFEYFSETQRNKGNFPGRFSGRQFSNSRSEMNVSTLELGDSALYLCASSFGQGVPKNIQYFGAGTRLSVL.

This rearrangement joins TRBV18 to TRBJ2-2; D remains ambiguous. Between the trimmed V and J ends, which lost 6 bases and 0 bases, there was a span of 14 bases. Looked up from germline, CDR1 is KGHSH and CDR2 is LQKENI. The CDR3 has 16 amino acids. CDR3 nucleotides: TGTGCCAGCTCTGGCGCTCGACGGTCGAACACCGGGGAGCTGTTTTTT. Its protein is CASSGARRSNTGELFF.

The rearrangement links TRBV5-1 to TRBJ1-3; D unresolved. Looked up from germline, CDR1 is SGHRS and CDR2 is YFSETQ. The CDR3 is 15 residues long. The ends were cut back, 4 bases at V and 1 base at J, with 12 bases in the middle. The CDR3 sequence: CASSLSAGSGNTIYF. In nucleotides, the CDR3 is TGCGCCAGCAGCCTCTCGGCGGGTTCTGGAAACACCATATATTTT.